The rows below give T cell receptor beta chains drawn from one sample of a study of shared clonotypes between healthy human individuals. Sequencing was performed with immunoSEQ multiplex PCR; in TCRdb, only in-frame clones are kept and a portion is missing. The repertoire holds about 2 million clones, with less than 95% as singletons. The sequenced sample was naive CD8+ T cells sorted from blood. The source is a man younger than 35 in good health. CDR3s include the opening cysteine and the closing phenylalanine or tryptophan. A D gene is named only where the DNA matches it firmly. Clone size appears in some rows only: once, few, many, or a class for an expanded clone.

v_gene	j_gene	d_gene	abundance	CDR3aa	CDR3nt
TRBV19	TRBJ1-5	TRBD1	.	CASKRGQGAVQPQHF	TGTGCCAGCAAAAGGGGGCAGGGGGCGGTGCAGCCCCAGCATTTT
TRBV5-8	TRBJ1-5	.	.	CASSLAGEGGQPQHF	TGTGCCAGCAGCTTGGCCGGAGAGGGGGGTCAGCCCCAGCATTTT
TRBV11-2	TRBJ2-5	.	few	CASSSGLPGTQYF	TGTGCCAGCAGCTCGGGACTGCCGGGGACCCAGTACTTC
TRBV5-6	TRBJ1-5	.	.	CASSLYQGQPQHF	TGTGCCAGCAGCTTGTATCAAGGACAGCCCCAGCATTTT
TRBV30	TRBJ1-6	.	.	CAWGVSPLHF	TGTGCCTGGGGGGTTTCACCCCTCCACTTT
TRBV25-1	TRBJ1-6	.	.	CASSEYQGSGSPLHF	TGTGCCAGCAGTGAATACCAGGGGTCAGGGTCACCCCTCCACTTT
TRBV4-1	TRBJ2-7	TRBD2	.	CASSQAGTGTSGAGSYEQYF	TGCGCCAGCAGCCAGGCCGGAACCGGGACTAGCGGGGCTGGATCCTACGAGCAGTACTTC
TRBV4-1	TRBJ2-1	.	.	CASSQVRPDNEQFF	TGCGCCAGCAGCCAAGTGAGACCAGACAATGAGCAGTTCTTC
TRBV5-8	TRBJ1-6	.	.	CASSSLEGSYNSPLHF	TGTGCCAGCAGCTCCCTGGAGGGCTCCTATAATTCACCCCTCCACTTT
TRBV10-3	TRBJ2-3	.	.	CAISEEQADTQYF	TGTGCCATCAGTGAGGAGCAGGCAGATACGCAGTATTTT
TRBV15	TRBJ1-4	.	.	CATSSLPRVSWNEKLFF	TGTGCCACCAGCAGCCTCCCCCGGGTGAGTTGGAATGAAAAACTGTTTTTT
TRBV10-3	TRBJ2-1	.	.	CAISEGVGGPEQFF	TGTGCCATCAGTGAGGGGGTAGGGGGGCCAGAGCAGTTCTTC
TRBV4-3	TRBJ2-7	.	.	CASSQDRSYEQYF	TGCGCCAGCAGCCAAGATCGTAGCTACGAGCAGTACTTC
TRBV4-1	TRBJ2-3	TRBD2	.	CASSLIGLAVNTQYF	TGCGCCAGCAGCCTCATCGGACTAGCAGTTAATACGCAGTATTTT
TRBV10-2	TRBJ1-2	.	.	CASSHPPLLWGYTF	TGCGCCAGCAGTCATCCACCCCTCTTGTGGGGCTACACCTTC
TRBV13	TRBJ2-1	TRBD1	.	CASSPGTEGYNEQFF	TGTGCCAGCAGCCCCGGGACAGAAGGCTACAATGAGCAGTTCTTC
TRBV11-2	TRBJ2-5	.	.	CASSSLWGERRREETQYF	TGTGCCAGCAGCTCCCTTTGGGGGGAACGGAGGCGGGAAGAGACCCAGTACTTC
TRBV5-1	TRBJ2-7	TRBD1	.	CASSSLRRDRGSYEQYF	TGCGCCAGCAGCTCGTTACGCCGGGACAGGGGTTCCTACGAGCAGTACTTC
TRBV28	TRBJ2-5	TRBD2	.	CASNTLAGYQETQYF	TGTGCCAGCAATACTCTAGCGGGATACCAAGAGACCCAGTACTTC
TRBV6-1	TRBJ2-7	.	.	CASWYTREQYF	TGTGCCAGCTGGTATACTCGGGAGCAGTACTTC
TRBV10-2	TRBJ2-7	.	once	CATRQSSYEQYF	TGCGCCACCCGACAGAGCTCCTACGAGCAGTACTTC
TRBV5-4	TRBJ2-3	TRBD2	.	CASIGERGGPDTQYF	TGTGCCAGCATCGGAGAGCGGGGGGGGCCAGATACGCAGTATTTT
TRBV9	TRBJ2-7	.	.	CASSVWDRPLGEQYF	TGTGCCAGCAGCGTATGGGACCGACCACTGGGCGAGCAGTACTTC
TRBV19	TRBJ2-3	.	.	CASSTFVHTDTQYF	TGTGCCAGTAGTACCTTCGTTCACACAGATACGCAGTATTTT
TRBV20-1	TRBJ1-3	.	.	CSARSGNTIYF	TGCAGTGCTAGGTCTGGAAACACCATATATTTT
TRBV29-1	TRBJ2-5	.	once	CSVDLEGTFETQYF	TGCAGCGTAGACCTTGAAGGCACCTTCGAGACCCAGTACTTC
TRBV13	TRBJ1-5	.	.	CASSLAGISNQPQHF	TGTGCCAGCAGCTTAGCGGGGATTAGCAATCAGCCCCAGCATTTT
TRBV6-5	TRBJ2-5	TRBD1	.	CASTLTGGFGETQYF	TGTGCCAGCACCTTGACAGGGGGCTTTGGGGAGACCCAGTACTTC
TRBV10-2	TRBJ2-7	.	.	CASSVDGSYEQYF	TGCGCCAGCAGTGTCGACGGTTCCTACGAGCAGTACTTC
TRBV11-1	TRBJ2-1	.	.	CASSSDQVYNEQFF	TGTGCCAGCAGCTCCGACCAAGTCTACAATGAGCAGTTCTTC
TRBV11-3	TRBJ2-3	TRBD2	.	CASSMGTSASDTQYF	TGTGCCAGCAGCATGGGGACTAGCGCGTCAGATACGCAGTATTTT
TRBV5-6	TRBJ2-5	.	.	CASSPMTYQETQYF	TGTGCCAGCAGCCCCATGACATACCAAGAGACCCAGTACTTC
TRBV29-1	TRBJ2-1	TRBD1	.	CSVEEEQGAWNEQFF	TGCAGCGTTGAAGAAGAACAGGGGGCGTGGAATGAGCAGTTCTTC
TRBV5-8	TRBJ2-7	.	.	CASSLDQSSYEQYF	TGTGCCAGCAGCTTAGACCAAAGCTCCTACGAGCAGTACTTC
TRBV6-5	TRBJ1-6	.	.	CASSYRGYNSPLHF	TGTGCCAGCAGTTACCGGGGCTATAATTCACCCCTCCACTTT
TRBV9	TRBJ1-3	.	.	CASSAGEFSGNTIYF	TGTGCCAGCAGCGCTGGGGAATTCTCTGGAAACACCATATATTTT
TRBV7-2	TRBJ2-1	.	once	CASSLISTSEQFF	TGTGCCAGCAGCTTAATATCTACGTCCGAGCAGTTCTTC
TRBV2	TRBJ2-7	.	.	CASRDGFSYEQYF	TGTGCCAGCAGGGACGGTTTCTCCTACGAGCAGTACTTC
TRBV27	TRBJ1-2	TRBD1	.	CASSSLRTGENGYTF	TGTGCCAGCAGTTCCCTTAGGACAGGGGAGAACGGCTACACCTTC
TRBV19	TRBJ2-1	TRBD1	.	CASSTDREGFNEQFF	TGTGCCAGTAGTACCGACAGGGAAGGTTTCAATGAGCAGTTCTTC
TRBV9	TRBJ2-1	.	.	CASSAQGIVQFF	TGTGCCAGCAGCGCGCAGGGGATTGTCCAGTTCTTC
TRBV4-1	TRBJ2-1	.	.	CASSQGGYNEQFF	TGCGCCAGCAGCCAAGGAGGGTACAATGAGCAGTTCTTC
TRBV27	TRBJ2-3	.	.	CASGPAGAPTDTQYF	TGTGCCAGCGGGCCCGCCGGGGCCCCTACAGATACGCAGTATTTT
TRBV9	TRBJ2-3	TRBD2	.	CASSDSGRPEDTQYF	TGTGCCAGCAGCGATAGCGGGAGGCCTGAGGATACGCAGTATTTT
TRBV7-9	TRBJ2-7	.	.	CASSLSPFEQYF	TGTGCCAGCAGCCTCAGCCCATTCGAGCAGTACTTC
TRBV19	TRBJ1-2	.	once	CASRLQGSGYTF	TGTGCCAGTAGGCTACAGGGCAGCGGCTACACCTTC
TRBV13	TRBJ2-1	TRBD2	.	CASRRLAGGPSNEQFF	TGTGCCAGCAGAAGACTAGCGGGGGGGCCTTCCAATGAGCAGTTCTTC
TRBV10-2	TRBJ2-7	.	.	CASKDWEQYF	TGCGCCAGCAAGGACTGGGAGCAGTACTTC
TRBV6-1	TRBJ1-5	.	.	CAPPPRGQPQHF	TGTGCCCCTCCCCCTAGGGGGCAGCCCCAGCATTTT
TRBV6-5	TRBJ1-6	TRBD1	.	CASRQTGGNSPLHF	TGTGCCAGCAGACAAACAGGGGGGAATTCACCCCTCCACTTT
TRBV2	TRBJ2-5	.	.	CASMSTEETQYF	TGTGCCAGCATGTCGACAGAAGAGACCCAGTACTTC
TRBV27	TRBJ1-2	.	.	CASSYLPDGWEGYTF	TGTGCCAGCAGCTATCTACCCGACGGATGGGAAGGCTACACCTTC
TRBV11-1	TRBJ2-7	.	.	CASSFAGSYEQYF	TGTGCCAGCAGCTTTGCAGGCTCCTACGAGCAGTACTTC
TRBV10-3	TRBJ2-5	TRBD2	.	CAISLAGRGETQYF	TGTGCCATCAGTTTAGCGGGAAGGGGGGAGACCCAGTACTTC
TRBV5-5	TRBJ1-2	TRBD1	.	CASSFGQGYGYTF	TGTGCCAGCAGCTTTGGACAGGGTTATGGCTACACCTTC
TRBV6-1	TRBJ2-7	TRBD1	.	CASSDPGQGSYEQYF	TGTGCCAGCAGTGATCCGGGACAGGGCTCCTACGAGCAGTACTTC
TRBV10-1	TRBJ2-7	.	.	CASRGDRAVLYEQYF	TGCGCCAGCAGAGGCGACAGAGCAGTGCTCTACGAGCAGTACTTC
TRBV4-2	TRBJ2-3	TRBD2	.	CASSQDLGFIGAGGTDTQYF	TGTGCCAGCAGCCAAGATCTCGGGTTCATTGGGGCGGGGGGCACAGATACGCAGTATTTT
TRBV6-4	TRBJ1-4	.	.	CASRESRGTNEKLFF	TGTGCCAGCAGAGAATCGAGGGGAACTAATGAAAAACTGTTTTTT
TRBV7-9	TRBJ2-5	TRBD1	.	CASSSPVDRGRETQYF	TGTGCCAGCAGCTCGCCGGTAGACAGGGGTAGAGAGACCCAGTACTTC